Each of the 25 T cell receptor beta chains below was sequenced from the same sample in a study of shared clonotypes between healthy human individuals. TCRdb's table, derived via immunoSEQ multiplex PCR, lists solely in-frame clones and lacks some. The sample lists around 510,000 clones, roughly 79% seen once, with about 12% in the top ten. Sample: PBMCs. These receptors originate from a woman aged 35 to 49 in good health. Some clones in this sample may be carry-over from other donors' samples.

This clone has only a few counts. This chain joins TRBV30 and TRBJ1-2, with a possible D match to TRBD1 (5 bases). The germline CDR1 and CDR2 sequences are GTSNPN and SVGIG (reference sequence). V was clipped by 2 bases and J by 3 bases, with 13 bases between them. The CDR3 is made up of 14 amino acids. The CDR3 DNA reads TGTGCCTGGAGTCCGGGGGGGGATGACTATGGCTACACCTTC. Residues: CAWSPGGDDYGYTF.

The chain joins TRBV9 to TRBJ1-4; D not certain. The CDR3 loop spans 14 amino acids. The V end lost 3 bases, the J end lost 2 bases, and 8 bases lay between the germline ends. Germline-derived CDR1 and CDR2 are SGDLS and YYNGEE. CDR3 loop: CASSAVGTNEKLFF. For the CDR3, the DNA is TGTGCCAGCAGCGCAGTAGGGACTAATGAAAAACTGTTTTTT.

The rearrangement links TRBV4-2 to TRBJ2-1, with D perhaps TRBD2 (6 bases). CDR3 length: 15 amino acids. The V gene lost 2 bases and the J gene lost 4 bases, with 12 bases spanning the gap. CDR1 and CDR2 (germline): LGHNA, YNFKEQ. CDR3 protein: CASSQTTGGYNEQFF. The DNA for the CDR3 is TGTGCCAGCAGCCAAACCACCGGGGGATACAATGAGCAGTTCTTC.

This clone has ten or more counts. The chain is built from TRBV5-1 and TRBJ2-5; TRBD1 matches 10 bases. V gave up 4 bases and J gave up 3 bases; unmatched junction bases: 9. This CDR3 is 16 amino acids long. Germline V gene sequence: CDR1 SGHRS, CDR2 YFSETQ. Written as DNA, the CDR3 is TGCGCCAGCAGCACCACGAGACAGGGGGCGGAAGAGACCCAGTACTTC. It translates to CASSTTRQGAEETQYF.

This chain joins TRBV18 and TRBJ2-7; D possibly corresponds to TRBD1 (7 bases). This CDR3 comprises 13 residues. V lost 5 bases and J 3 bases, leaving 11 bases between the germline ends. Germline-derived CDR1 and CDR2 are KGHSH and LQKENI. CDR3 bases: TGTGCCAGCTCAGCGGGACAGATCTACGAGCAGTACTTC. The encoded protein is CASSAGQIYEQYF.

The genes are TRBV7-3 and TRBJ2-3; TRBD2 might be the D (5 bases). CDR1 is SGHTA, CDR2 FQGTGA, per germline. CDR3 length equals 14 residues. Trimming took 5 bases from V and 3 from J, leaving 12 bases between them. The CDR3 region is CASSRTRDTDTQYF. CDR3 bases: TGTGCCAGCAGCCGCACACGGGATACAGATACGCAGTATTTT.

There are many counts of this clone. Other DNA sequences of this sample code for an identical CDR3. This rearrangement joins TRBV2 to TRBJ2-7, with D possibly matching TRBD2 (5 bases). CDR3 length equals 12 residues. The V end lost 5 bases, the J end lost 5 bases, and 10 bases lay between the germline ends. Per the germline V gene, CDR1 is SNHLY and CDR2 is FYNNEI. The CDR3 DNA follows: TGTGCCAGCAGTCCACTAGTTCACGAGCAGTACTTC. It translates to CASSPLVHEQYF.

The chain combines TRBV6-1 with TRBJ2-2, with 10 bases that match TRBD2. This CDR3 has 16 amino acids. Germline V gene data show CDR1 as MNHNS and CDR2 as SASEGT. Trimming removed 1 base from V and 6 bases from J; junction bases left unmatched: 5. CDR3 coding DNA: TGTGCCAGCAGTGAAGTAATAGCGGGAGGCCCCGGGGAGCTGTTTTTT. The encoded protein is CASSEVIAGGPGELFF.

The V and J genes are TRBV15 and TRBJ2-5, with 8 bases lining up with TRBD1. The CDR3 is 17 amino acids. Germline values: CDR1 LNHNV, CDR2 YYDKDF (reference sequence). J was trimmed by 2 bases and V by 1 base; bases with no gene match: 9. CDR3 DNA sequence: TGTGCCACCAGCAGAGGCCACACAGGGGGAGGTCAAGAGACCCAGTACTTC. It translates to CATSRGHTGGGQETQYF.

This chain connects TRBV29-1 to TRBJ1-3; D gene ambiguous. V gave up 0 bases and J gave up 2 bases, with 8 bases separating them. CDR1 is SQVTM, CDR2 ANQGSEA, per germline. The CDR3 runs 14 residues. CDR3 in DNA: TGCAGCGTTGAAGAAGTTCGGCCTGGAAACACCATATATTTT. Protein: CSVEEVRPGNTIYF.

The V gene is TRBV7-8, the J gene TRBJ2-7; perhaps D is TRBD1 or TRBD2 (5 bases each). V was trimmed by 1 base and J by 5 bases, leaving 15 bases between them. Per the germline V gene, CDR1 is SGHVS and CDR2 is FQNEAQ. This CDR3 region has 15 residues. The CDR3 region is CASSLVQGRGDEQYF. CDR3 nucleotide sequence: TGTGCCAGCAGCTTAGTTCAGGGACGGGGCGACGAGCAGTACTTC.

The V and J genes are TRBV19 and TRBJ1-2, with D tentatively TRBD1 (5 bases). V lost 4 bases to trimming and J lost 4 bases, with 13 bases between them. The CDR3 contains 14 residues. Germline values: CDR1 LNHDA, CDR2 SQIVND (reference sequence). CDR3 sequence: CASSNARGGYGYTF. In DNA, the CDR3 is TGTGCCAGTAGTAATGCGAGGGGTGGCTATGGCTACACCTTC.

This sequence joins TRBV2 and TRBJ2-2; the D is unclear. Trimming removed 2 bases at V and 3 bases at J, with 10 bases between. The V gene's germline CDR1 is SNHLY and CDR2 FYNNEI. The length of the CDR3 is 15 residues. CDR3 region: CASSEWVDYTGELFF. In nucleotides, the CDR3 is TGTGCCAGCAGTGAATGGGTCGACTACACCGGGGAGCTGTTTTTT.

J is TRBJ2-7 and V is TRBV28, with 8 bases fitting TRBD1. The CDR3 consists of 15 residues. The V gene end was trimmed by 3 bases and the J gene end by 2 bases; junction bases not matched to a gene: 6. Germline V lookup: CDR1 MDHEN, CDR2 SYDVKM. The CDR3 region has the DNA TGTGCCAGCAGTTTCCAGGACAGGGTAGCCTACGAGCAGTACTTC. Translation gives CASSFQDRVAYEQYF.

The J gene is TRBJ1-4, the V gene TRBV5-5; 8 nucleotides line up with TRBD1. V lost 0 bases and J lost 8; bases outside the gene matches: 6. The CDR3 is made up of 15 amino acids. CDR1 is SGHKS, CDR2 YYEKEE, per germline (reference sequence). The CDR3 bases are TGTGCCAGCAGCTTGGTTACCGACAGGGGCGAAAAACTGTTTTTT. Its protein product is CASSLVTDRGEKLFF. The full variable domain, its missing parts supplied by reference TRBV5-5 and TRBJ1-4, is DAGVTQSPTHLIKTRGQQVTLRCSPISGHKSVSWYQQVLGQGPQFIFQYYEKEERGRGNFPDRFSARQFPNYSSELNVNALLLGDSALYLCASSLVTDRGEKLFFGSGTQLSVL.

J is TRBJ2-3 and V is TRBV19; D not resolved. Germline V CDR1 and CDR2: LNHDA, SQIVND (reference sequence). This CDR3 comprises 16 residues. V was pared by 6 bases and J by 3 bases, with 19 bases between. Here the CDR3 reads CASRARGDRLTDTQYF. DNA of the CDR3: TGTGCCAGTAGGGCCAGAGGTGACCGGCTAACAGATACGCAGTATTTT.

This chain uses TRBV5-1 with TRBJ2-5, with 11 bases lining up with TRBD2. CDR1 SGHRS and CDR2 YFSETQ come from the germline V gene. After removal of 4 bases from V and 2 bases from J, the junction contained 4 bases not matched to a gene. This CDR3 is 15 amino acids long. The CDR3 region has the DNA TGCGCCAGCAGCGGGCGGACTAGCGGGCAAGAGACCCAGTACTTC. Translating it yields CASSGRTSGQETQYF.

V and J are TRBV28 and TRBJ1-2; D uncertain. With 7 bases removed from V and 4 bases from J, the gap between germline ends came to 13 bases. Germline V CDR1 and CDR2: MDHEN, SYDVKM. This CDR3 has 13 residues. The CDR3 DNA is TGTGCCAGCACCCCCGGAGTCGGCTATGGCTACACCTTC. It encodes CASTPGVGYGYTF.

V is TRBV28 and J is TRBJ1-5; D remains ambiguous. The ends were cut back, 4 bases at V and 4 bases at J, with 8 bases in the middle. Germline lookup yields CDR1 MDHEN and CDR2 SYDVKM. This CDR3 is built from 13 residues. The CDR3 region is CASSYEVNQPQHF. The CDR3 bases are TGTGCCAGCAGTTACGAGGTTAATCAGCCCCAGCATTTT.

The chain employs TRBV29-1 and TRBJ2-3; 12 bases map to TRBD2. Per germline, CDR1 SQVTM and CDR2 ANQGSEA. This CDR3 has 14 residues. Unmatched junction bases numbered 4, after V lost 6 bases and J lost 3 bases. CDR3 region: CSVATSGSTDTQYF. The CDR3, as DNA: TGCAGCGTGGCGACTAGCGGGAGTACAGATACGCAGTATTTT.

The CDR3 nucleotides read TGTGCCAGCTCACCCCTCGTTTACACTGAAGCTTTCTTT. Translated: CASSPLVYTEAFF. The genes are TRBV18 and TRBJ1-1; D unclear. This CDR3 region has 13 residues. CDR1 and CDR2 from the germline V gene are KGHSH and LQKENI. With 3 bases removed from V and 3 bases from J, the gap between germline ends came to 8 bases.

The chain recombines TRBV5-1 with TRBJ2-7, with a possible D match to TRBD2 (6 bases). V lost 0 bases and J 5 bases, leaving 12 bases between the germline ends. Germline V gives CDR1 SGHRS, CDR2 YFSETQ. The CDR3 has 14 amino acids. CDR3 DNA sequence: TGCGCCAGCAGCTTGGGCGGGGTGCTCCACGAGCAGTACTTC. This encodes CASSLGGVLHEQYF.

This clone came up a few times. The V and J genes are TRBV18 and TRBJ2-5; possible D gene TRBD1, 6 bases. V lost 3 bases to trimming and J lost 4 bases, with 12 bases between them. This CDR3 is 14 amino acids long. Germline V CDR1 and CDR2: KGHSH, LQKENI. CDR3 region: CASSPFDRRETQYF. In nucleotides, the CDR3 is TGTGCCAGCTCACCGTTTGACAGGCGAGAGACCCAGTACTTC.

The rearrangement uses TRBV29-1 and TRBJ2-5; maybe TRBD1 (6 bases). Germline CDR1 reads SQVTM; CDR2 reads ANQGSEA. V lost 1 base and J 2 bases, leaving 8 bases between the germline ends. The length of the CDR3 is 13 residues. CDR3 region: CSVEGGQQETQYF. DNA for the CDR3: TGCAGCGTTGAAGGTGGACAGCAAGAGACCCAGTACTTC.

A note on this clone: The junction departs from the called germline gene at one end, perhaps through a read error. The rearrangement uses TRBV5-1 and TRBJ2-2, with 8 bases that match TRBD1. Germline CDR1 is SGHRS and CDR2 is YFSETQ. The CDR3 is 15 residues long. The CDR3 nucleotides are TGCGCCTGCAGTCCGGACAGGGTGAACACCGGGGAGCTGTTTTTT. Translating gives CACSPDRVNTGELFF.